What follows is one T cell receptor beta chain and its context. The antigen remains unidentified. CDR3 length: 13 amino acids. The ends were cut back, 2 bases at V and 7 bases at J, with 9 bases in the middle. CDR1 is SGHAT and CDR2 is FQNNGV in the germline V gene. PCR used 60 Vbeta primers and 13 Jbeta primers. The method was immunoSEQ multiplex PCR; TCRdb's version includes in-frame clones alone and lacks a portion of them. This sample has more than 80,000 clones; roughly nine tenths occur once, and the top ten carry 9.2%. This sample was included in a study of cytomegalovirus exposure and HLA in healthy donors. Study-level results: V- and J-gene trimming of TCR beta was linked (in a later analysis) to a missense DCLRE1C variant. It was only CMV serostatus that was available as immune exposure information. Excluded were some V segments that proved indistinguishable, including TRBV6-2 and TRBV6-3.

The chain is built from TRBV11-2 and TRBJ1-5; TRBD1 is a possible D gene (5 bases). The sequenced sample was PBMCs. The clonotype comes from a man younger than 40 in good health and CMV-seropositive. The CDR3 DNA sequence: TGTGCCAGCAGCTTAACGGGGGACCAGCCCCAGCATTTT. Translation gives CASSLTGDQPQHF.